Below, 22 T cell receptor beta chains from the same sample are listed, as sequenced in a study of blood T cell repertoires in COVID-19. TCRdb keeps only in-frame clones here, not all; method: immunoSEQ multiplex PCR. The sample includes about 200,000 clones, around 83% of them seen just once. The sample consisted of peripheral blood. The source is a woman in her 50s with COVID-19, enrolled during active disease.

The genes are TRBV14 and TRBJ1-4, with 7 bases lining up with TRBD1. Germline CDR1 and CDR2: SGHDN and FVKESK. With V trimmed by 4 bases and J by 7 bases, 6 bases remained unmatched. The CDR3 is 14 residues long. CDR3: CASSRTGSGEKLFF. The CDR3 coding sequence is TGTGCCAGCAGCCGGACAGGTAGCGGTGAAAAACTGTTTTTT.

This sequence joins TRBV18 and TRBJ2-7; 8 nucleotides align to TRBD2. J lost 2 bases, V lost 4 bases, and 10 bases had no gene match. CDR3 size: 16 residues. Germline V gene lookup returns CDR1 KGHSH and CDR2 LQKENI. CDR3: CASSLGTRPWAYEQYF. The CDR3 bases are TGTGCCAGCTCACTAGGGACTAGACCCTGGGCCTACGAGCAGTACTTC.

The CDR3 DNA sequence: TGTGCCAGCAGTAAGCCGGGTTTTAGAAACACCATATATTTT. Protein sequence: CASSKPGFRNTIYF. The V gene is TRBV6-2 or TRBV6-3, the J gene TRBJ1-3; no reliable D call. The V end was cut by 5 bases, the J end by 5 bases, with 13 bases between. Germline CDR1 and CDR2: MNHEY and SVGEGT. The CDR3 extends over 14 amino acids.

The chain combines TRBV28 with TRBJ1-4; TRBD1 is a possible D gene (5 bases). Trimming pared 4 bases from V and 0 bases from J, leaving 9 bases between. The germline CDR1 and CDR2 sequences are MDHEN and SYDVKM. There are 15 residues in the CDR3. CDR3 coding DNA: TGTGCCAGCAGTTCCAGGGAGGCAACTAATGAAAAACTGTTTTTT. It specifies CASSSREATNEKLFF.

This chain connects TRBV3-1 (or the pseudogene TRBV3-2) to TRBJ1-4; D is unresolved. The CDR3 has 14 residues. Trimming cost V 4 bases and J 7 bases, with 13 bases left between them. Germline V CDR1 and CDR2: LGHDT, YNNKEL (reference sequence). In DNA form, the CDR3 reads TGTGCCAGCAGCCCCCGGAGACTTGGTGAAAAACTGTTTTTT. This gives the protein CASSPRRLGEKLFF.

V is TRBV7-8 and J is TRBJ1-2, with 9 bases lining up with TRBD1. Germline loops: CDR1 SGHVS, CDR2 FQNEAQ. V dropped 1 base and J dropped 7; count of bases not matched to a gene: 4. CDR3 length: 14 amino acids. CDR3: CASSLVQGAGGYTF. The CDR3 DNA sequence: TGTGCCAGCAGCTTAGTACAGGGGGCTGGTGGCTACACCTTC.

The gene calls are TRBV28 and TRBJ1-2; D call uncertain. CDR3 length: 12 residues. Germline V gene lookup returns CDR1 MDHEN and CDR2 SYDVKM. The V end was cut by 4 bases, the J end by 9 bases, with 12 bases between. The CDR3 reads CASSYMRGSYTF. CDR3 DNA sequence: TGTGCCAGCAGTTATATGAGAGGGAGCTACACCTTC.

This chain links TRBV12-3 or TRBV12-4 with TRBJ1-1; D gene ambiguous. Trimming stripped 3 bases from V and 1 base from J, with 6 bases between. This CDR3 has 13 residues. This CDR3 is CASSFSGNTEAFF. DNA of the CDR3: TGTGCCAGCAGTTTTTCGGGGAACACTGAAGCTTTCTTT.

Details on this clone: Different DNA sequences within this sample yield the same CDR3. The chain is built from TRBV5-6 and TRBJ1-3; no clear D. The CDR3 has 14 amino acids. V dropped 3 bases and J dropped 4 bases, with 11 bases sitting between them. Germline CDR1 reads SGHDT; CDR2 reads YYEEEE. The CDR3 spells CASSSPRGGNTIYF. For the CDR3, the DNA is TGTGCCAGCAGCTCCCCAAGAGGGGGAAACACCATATATTTT.

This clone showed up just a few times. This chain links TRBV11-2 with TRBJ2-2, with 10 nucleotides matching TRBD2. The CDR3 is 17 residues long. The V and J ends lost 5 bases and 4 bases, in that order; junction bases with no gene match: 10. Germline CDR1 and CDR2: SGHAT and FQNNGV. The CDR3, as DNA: TGTGCCAGCAGCCCCCAAGCGGGGGGGTATCGCACCGGGGAGCTGTTTTTT. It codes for CASSPQAGGYRTGELFF.

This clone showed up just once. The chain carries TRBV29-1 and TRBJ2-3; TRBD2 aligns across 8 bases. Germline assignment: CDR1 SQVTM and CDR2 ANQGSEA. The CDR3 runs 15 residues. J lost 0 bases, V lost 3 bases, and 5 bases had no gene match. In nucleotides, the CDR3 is TGCAGCGTTGACGGGGGGGCCCTAAGCACAGATACGCAGTATTTT. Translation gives CSVDGGALSTDTQYF.

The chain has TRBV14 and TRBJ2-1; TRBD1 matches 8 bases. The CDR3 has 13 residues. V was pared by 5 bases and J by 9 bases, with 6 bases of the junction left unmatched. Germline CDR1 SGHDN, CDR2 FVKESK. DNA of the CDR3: TGTGCCAGCAGCTCACAGGGGGTGGGTGAGCAGTTCTTC. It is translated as CASSSQGVGEQFF.

The CDR3 DNA is TGCGCCAGCAGCTTGGAGTCGACAGGGGGCGAAAACACCATATATTTT. It codes for CASSLESTGGENTIYF. The genes are TRBV5-1 and TRBJ1-3; 10 nucleotides align to TRBD1. The germline gives CDR1 SGHRS, CDR2 YFSETQ. The junction had 6 bases not matched to a gene; V was cut back by 0 bases and J by 6 bases. This CDR3 contains 16 residues.

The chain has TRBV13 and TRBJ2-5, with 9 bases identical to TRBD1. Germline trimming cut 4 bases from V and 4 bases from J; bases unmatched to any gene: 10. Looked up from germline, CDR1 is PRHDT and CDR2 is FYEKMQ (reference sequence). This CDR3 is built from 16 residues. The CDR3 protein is CASSSTRDRERETQYF. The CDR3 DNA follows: TGTGCCAGCAGCTCCACTCGGGACAGGGAAAGAGAGACCCAGTACTTC. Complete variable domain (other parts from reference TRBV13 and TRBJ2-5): AAGVIQSPRHLIKEKRETATLKCYPIPRHDTVYWYQQGPGQDPQFLISFYEKMQSDKGSIPDRFSAQQFSDYHSELNMSSLELGDSALYFCASSSTRDRERETQYFGPGTRLLVL.

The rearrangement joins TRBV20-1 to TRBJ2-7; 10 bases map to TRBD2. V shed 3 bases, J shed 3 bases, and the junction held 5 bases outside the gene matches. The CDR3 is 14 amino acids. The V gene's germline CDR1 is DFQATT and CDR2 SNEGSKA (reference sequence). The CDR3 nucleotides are TGCAGTGCTAGTTATCCTAGCGGGGGCTACGAGCAGTACTTC. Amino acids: CSASYPSGGYEQYF.

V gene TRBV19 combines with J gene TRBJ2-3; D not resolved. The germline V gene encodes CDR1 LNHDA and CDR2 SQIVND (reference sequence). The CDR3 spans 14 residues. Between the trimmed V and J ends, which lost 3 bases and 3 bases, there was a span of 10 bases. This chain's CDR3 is CASSISGVTDTQYF. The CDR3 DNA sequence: TGTGCCAGTAGTATTAGTGGAGTAACAGATACGCAGTATTTT.

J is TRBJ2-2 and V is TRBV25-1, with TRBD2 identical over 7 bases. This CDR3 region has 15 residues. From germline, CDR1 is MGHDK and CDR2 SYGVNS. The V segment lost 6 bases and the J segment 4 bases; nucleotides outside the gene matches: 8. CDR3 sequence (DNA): TGTGCCAGCAGCGGAATGGGGAGGGTCACCGGGGAGCTGTTTTTT. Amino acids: CASSGMGRVTGELFF.

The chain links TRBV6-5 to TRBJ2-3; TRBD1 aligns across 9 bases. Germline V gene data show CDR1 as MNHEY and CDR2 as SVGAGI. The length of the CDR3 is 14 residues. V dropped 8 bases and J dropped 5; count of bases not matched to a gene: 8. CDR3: CASEGQGYGDTQYF. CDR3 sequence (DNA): TGTGCCAGCGAGGGACAGGGTTACGGAGATACGCAGTATTTT.

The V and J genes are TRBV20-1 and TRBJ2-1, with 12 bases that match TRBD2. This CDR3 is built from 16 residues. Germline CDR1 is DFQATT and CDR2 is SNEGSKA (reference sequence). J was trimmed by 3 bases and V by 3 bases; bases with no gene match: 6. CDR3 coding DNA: TGCAGTGCTAGTGCTCCGGGACTAGCGGGCTACAATGAGCAGTTCTTC. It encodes CSASAPGLAGYNEQFF.

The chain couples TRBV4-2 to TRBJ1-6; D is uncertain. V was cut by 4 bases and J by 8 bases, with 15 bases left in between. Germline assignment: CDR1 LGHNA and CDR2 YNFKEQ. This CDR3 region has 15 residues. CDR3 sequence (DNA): TGTGCCAGCAGCCCTACCGACACAAGTGATTCACCCCTCCACTTT. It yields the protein CASSPTDTSDSPLHF.

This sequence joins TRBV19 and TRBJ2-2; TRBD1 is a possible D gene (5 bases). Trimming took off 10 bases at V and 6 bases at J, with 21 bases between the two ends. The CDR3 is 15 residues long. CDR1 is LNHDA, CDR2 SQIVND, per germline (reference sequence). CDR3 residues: CATTSRDSWPGELFF. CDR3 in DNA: TGTGCCACTACGTCCAGGGATTCGTGGCCCGGGGAGCTGTTTTTT.

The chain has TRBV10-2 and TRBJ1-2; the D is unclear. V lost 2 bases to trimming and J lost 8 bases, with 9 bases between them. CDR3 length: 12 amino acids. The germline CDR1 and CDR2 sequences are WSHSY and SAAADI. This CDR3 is CASSEPNGGYTF. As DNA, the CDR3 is TGCGCCAGCAGTGAGCCCAACGGGGGCTACACCTTC.